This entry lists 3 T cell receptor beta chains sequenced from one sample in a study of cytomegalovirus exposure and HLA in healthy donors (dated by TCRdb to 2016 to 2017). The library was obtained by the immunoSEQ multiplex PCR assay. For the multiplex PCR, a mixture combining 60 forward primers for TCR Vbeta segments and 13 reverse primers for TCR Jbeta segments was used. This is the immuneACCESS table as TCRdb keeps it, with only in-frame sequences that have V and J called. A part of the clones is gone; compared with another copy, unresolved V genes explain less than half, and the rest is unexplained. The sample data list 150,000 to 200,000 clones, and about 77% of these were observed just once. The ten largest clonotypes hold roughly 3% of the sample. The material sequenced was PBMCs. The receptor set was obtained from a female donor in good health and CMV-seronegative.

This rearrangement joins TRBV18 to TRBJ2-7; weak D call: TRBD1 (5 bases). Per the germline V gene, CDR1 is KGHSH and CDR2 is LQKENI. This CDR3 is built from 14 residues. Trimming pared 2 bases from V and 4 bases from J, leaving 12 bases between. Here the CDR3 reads CASSPAGLRYEQYF. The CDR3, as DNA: TGTGCCAGCTCACCAGCAGGGTTGAGGTACGAGCAGTACTTC.

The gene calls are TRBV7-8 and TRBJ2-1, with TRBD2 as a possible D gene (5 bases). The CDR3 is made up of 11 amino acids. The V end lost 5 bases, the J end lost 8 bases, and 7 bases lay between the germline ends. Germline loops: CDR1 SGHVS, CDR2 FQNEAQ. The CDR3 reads CASSEGYEQFF. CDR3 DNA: TGTGCCAGCAGCGAGGGTTATGAGCAGTTCTTC.

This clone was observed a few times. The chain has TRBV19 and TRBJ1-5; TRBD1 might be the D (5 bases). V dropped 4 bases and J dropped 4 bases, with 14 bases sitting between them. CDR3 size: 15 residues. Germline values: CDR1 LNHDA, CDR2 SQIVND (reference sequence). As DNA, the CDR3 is TGTGCCAGTAGTACCGCAGGGTTCTGGAATCAGCCCCAGCATTTT. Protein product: CASSTAGFWNQPQHF.